The sample holds one count of the clone carrying this T cell receptor beta chain. Germline loops: CDR1 MGHDK, CDR2 SYGVNS. The ends were cut back, 5 bases at V and 3 bases at J, with 8 bases in the middle. The CDR3 covers 12 residues. Original processing methods: Estimation of nucleated cell counts relied on the amplification of reference gene primers. The protocol was immunoSEQ multiplex PCR, while the TCRdb copy is restricted to in-frame clones and leaves out a portion. That table furnishes V, J and clone size, whereas the DNA furnished D and trimming. The sample holds some 150,000 clones, roughly 88% seen once. This sample was taken from a study of blood T cell repertoires in COVID-19. The wider study: Donors in the United States, Italy and Spain gave samples during acute or convalescent COVID-19. The analysed material was cDNA or gDNA that came from T cells, B-cell-depleted T cells, or PBMCs.

The rearrangement links TRBV25-1 to TRBJ2-7; D uncertain. The source of this sequence is an older woman with acute or convalescent COVID-19. Specimen: peripheral blood. The CDR3, as DNA: TGTGCCAGCAGTTTTACTCTCTACGAGCAGTACTTC. Amino acid sequence: CASSFTLYEQYF.